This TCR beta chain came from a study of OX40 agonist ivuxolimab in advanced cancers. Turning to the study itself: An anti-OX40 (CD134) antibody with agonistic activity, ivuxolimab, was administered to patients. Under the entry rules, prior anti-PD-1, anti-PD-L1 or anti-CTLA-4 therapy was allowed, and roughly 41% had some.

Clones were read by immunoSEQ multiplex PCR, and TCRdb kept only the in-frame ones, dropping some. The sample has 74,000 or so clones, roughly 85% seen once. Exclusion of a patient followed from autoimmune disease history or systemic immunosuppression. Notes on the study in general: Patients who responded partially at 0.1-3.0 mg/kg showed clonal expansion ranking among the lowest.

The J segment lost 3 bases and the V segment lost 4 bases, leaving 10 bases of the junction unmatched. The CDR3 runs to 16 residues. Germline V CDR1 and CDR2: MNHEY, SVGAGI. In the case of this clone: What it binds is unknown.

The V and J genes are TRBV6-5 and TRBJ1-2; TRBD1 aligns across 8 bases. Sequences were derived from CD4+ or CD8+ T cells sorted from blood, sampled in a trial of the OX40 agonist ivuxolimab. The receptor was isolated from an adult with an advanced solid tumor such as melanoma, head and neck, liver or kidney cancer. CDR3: CASSSLTQGADYGYTF. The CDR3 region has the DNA TGTGCCAGCAGTTCTCTGACGCAGGGGGCGGACTATGGCTACACCTTC.